Included here is one TCR beta chain sequence, with context. This clonotype showed up many times. No cognate antigen has been identified for it. Base quality data are lacking; no much larger clone is found one base away. The library was obtained by multiplex PCR. The reads were generated on an Illumina HiSeq 4000. To build TCR beta libraries, CDR3 regions were amplified by Arm-PCR using iRepertoire HTBI primers. Before sequencing, the PCR products underwent gel purification. The authors' pipeline ran thus. Across samples, about 63 TRBV and approximately 15 TRBJ segments were identified and used for gene usage analysis of CDR3 amino acid clonotypes. Filtered high-quality paired reads were merged into contigs using COPE and FqMerger. BLAST was used to align contigs to IMGT TRBV, TRBD and TRBJ reference genes, and CDR3 was defined according to IMGT. Clonotypes above 0.1% frequency were classified as highly expanded clones. Repertoire diversity was measured by Shannon entropy, and V-J evenness by the Gini coefficient. Clonotypes shared by more than one individual were considered public. The public sequencing data were trimmed at Q25 with fastp and processed into clonotypes with MiXCR by TCRdb, which kept only in-frame beta chains. One record per CDR3 amino acid sequence lists the most common genes and DNA. The V and J calls and clone size come from TCRdb's table, not from the authors' own analysis. The sample contains about 290,000 distinct CDR3 sequences, 20% to 25% of them found a single time. The ten largest clones take up 56% of the sample.

The data originate from a study of regulatory T cells in long-lasting Graves disease (dated by TCRdb to the early 2020s). With respect to the entire study: Persistent Graves' disease meant more than 5 years of antithyroid drug treatment with TSH receptor autoantibodies that stayed positive. A total of some 35 samples underwent TCR sequencing, from about 13 patients with persistent Graves' disease and some 20 patients with newly diagnosed Graves' disease. The study took place in China and was registered as a clinical trial. Peripheral blood TCR sequencing and RNA sequencing compared persistent Graves' disease patients with newly diagnosed Graves' disease patients. Antithyroid drugs had been taken for 8.5 to 12 years on average by persistent Graves' disease patients in the clinical cohort. On the study overall, not on this receptor specifically: The authors noted that the small sample size was a limitation that may lower accuracy. Peripheral blood alone was examined, since thyroid tissue, which constituted the primary lesion, could not be accessed. Only the TCR beta chain was sequenced and analyzed. Lower TCR Shannon entropy and fewer highly expanded clones were observed in persistent Graves' disease patients than in newly diagnosed patients, which suggested clonal expansion. Patients with persistent disease shared more public clonotypes (fewer than 3,000) than newly diagnosed patients did (approximately 1,000).

The time point tag for this specimen amounts to: persistent/refractory GD, antithyroid drugs over 5 years with positive TRAb. For both TCR sequencing and RNA sequencing, RNA was extracted from PBMCs in TRIzol. The diagnosis of Graves' disease followed American Thyroid Association guidelines. Recruitment of patients was carried out at an endocrinology department in Xi'an, China. Each patient gave around 9 milliliters of peripheral blood, collected in an EDTA anticoagulant tube. PBMCs were isolated by Ficoll Paque Plus density gradient separation without further T cell sorting. An Agilent 2100 Bioanalyzer and agarose gel were used to check RNA quality, while a NanoDrop 2000 measured RNA concentration. The material was peripheral blood mononuclear cells (PBMCs), obtained when the disease was refractory, from a patient treated with antithyroid drugs. The receptor was derived from a female donor with Graves disease.

The CDR3 region reads CASSPGVDQPQHF. The DNA is TGTGCCAGCTCACCAGGGGTCGATCAGCCCCAGCATTTT. Recombination joined TRBV18 with TRBJ1-5; the D gene remains uncertain. Based on the germline V gene, the CDR1 and CDR2 sequences are KGHSH and LQKENI. V loses 2 bases, J loses 5 bases, and the germline ends lie 7 bases apart. Its CDR3 holds 13 amino acids, cysteine through phenylalanine. Only the CDR3 region is kept as DNA, spanning 39 bases read in frame from base 1.